The subject of this entry is one T cell receptor (beta chain). Its binding antigen is unknown. Base qualities were left out, and no much larger clone turns up one base away. This sample was taken from a study of blood T cell repertoires in COVID-19 (TCRdb year 2020). Concerning the study at large: Samples from collaborators originated in the United States, Italy and Spain and spanned both the acute and convalescent phases of COVID-19. The prospective study material was composed of cDNA or gDNA derived from T cells, B-cell-depleted T cells, or PBMCs. The dataset comprised deeply sampled blood TCRbeta repertoires from subjects exposed to, actively infected with, or recovered from COVID-19. The repertoires were made available in a free public database intended to serve as a resource for research on the immune response to SARS-CoV-2. Samples came from the ongoing ImmuneRACE study (first 160 participants) plus 1,254 subjects from 6 global collaborators. Nearly every sample came with metadata listing a de-identified subject ID, COVID-19 status, age in years and sex. Where HLA class I and class II types were available, the types were taken from metadata supplied by the sample provider, not from assay-based typing.

CDR3 length: 14 amino acids, cysteine to phenylalanine. Left in the record is the CDR3 DNA by itself, 42 bases read in frame from the first base. The germline V and J ends show losses of 4 bases and 1 base respectively, and no gene match explains 1 base of the junction. For CDR1 and CDR2, the germline V gene (reference sequence) lists SEHNR and FQNEAQ. TCRbeta CDR3 regions were amplified from genomic DNA by means of the immunoSEQ Assay, a bias-controlled multiplex PCR. The paper's processing steps were these. The number of nucleated cells in each sample was estimated by amplification of reference gene primers within the assay. To quantify the absolute abundance of each unique TCRbeta CDR3 rearrangement, sequence reads were collapsed and filtered. Productive Simpson clonality was computed per sample as the square root of Simpson's diversity index over productive rearrangements. TCRdb obtained this table from immuneACCESS and retained in-frame rearrangements with V and J assigned. These tables miss some clones; where compared with another copy, unresolved V genes account for less than half of the shortfall, and the remainder is unexplained. V and J calls and clone size follow that table, whereas D and trimming were derived from the DNA. Counted in this sample were roughly 180,000 clones; roughly nine tenths of them appeared once. The ten largest clones take up about 20% of the sample.

Collaborating institutions collected whole blood in K2EDTA tubes following their own protocols. For TCRbeta analysis, collaborators shipped samples in one of three forms: frozen whole blood, isolated PBMCs, or DNA extracted from either of those sample types. Study-wide conclusions, independent of this receptor: Clinical and demographic metadata were provided uncurated, with the amount varying by source and participant.

The sequenced material came from peripheral blood. This clonotype was sampled from a man aged 65 to 85 with active or convalescent COVID-19. The V gene is TRBV7-9 and the J gene is TRBJ2-3; TRBD2 agrees with 8 junctional bases. For the CDR3, the sequence is CASSYGGGTDTQYF. The bases are TGTGCCAGCAGCTACGGGGGGGGCACAGATACGCAGTATTTT.